The T cell receptor (beta chain) under discussion was sequenced for a study of neurological immune-mediated disorders. Regarding the study as a whole: Because no CDR3 amino acid sequences were shared across subjects by expanded clones, private repertoires were suggested in all groups.

A note on this clonotype: The antigen remains undetermined.

Time point: longitudinal time-point 2. It was blood bank volunteers in Maryland, USA who made up the healthy controls. Unsorted libraries were generated from 2 million PBMCs held at -80 degrees C. As for the cDNA, it was generated by 5'RACE with 10-nucleotide random UMIs. TCRdb fed the 5' RACE reads into MiXCR, producing one record per CDR3 protein. The table includes fewer than 40,000 distinct CDR3 sequences, approximately 13% detected once. V lost 7 bases to trimming and J lost 3 bases, with 12 bases between them. CDR3 length: 13 amino acids. Sequencing input: PBMCs. The rearrangement links TRBV12-3 or TRBV12-4 to TRBJ1-1; D call uncertain. This TCR came from a woman between 35 and 50 years old in good health. The CDR3 reads CASTFVTDTEAFF. The CDR3 DNA reads as TGTGCCAGCACCTTTGTTACTGACACTGAAGCTTTCTTT.